Described below is a single T cell receptor beta chain sequence and its context. What it binds is not known. Trimming removed 3 bases at V and 5 bases at J, with 14 bases between. Per the germline V gene, CDR1 is KGHSH and CDR2 is LQKENI. CDR3 length equals 15 residues. Researchers took RNA transcripts and amplified the TCR beta CDR3 regions from them. First-round RT-PCR targeting the TCR CDR3 was performed with the HTBI primer set. In TCRdb, the multiplex PCR reads were re-called with MiXCR into one record per CDR3 protein. The repertoire holds a few hundred thousand distinct CDR3 sequences, with 15% to 20% as singletons. The sample comes from a study of T cells in Graves' hyperthyroidism and ophthalmopathy. About the research overall: Sampling of peripheral blood happened at initial diagnosis, prior to any treatment.

Study-level points and caveats: The majority of expanded thyroid clonotypes above 0.001 also appeared in blood.

Used for diagnoses were clinical symptoms, serum thyroxine and TRAb, thyroid ultrasound and orbital computed tomography. Sequences were obtained from blood. The clonotype comes from a woman in her forties or fifties with Graves' hyperthyroidism. J is TRBJ2-1 and V is TRBV18; D is possibly TRBD2 (6 bases). This CDR3 reads CASSPVAGGNNEQFF. CDR3 sequence (DNA): TGTGCCAGCTCACCTGTGGCGGGCGGGAACAATGAGCAGTTCTTC.